The entry that follows covers one T cell receptor beta chain sequence. This sample stems from a study of control samples from healthy donors and cancer patients. The CDR3 is made up of 14 amino acids. J lost 16 bases, V lost 5 bases, and 17 bases had no gene match. Germline CDR1 and CDR2: SGHAT and FQNNGV. Some clones are missing from TCRdb's copy, which holds only in-frame ones; the method was immunoSEQ multiplex PCR. Of tens of thousands of clones in the sample, 75% to 85% were seen once. The receptor's source is a man aged 55-75 years in good health. The rearrangement joins TRBV11-2 to TRBJ2-1, with 7 bases that match TRBD1. Sequencing was performed on blood. CDR3: CASSQGVFSGERFF. CDR3 DNA sequence: TGTGCCAGCAGCCAGGGGGTCTTCTCAGGTGAGCGTTTCTTC.